This T cell receptor (beta chain) emerged from a study of identifying expanded T cells in peripheral blood (dated by TCRdb to the late 2010s). General notes on the study: Four technical replicates, made by sequencing separate aliquots from the same pool of genomic DNA, were compared pairwise.

A word on this clone: The target of this receptor is not known. Nothing much larger sits one base from this clone, and base qualities are not available.

TCRbeta CDR3 regions were profiled with the immunoSEQ Assay using bias-controlled multiplex PCR amplification of genomic DNA. From the authors' description of their analysis: The absolute abundance of each unique TCRbeta CDR3 region was quantified after sequences were collapsed and filtered. Differential abundance was assessed using a binomial (Fisher-equivalent) model and a beta-binomial model in which time-dependent variance fitted from healthy donors was added. Any clone with fewer than 5 combined templates was excluded, and a clone was called differentially abundant if its Benjamini-Hochberg FDR was below 0.01. The form v = (b*log(k)+a)^2 was used to model beta-binomial variance as a function of total template count across the two samples. Drawn from immuneACCESS, this table holds only the in-frame rearrangements with V and J called that TCRdb kept. Clones are partly lost; checked studies trace under half to an unresolved V gene and leave the rest unexplained. V, J and clone size reflect that table, while D and trimming were determined from the DNA. The table for this sample lists approximately 130,000 clones; about four fifths of them were counted only once. The ten top clones hold 2.5% to 4% of the sample.

No immune events, such as infections, were documented for the healthy donors during the collection period. Blood repertoires from healthy donors were used as a training cohort for calibrating time-dependent variance in a beta-binomial model of differential abundance of T-cell clones. The training cohort was composed of some ten healthy donors, 3 female and 7 male. On average the donors were 43 years old, and their ages spanned roughly 29 to 70 years. Obtained from a commercial supplier, whole blood was collected from each healthy donor at three time points set about two weeks apart. For immunosequencing, genomic DNA was extracted from whole blood that had not been sorted. Overall study results and their limits: For all healthy donors, the variance in clone template counts between approximately 2-week samples rose significantly as total template count increased. The beta-binomial model significantly reduced the number of clones called differentially abundant and the false-positive rate across all healthy-donor time intervals. It was expected by the authors that biological variance in healthy repertoires might increase further over much longer intervals, such as months to years. Between technical replicates the binomial model flagged 0.9 to 1.5 differentially abundant clones, whereas over around 2 weeks the binomial model flagged about 15 and over approximately 4 weeks roughly 20.

In the germline V gene, CDR1 corresponds to LGHNT and CDR2 to FRNRAP. Trimming costs V 6 bases and J 1 base, and their ends lie 15 bases apart. The CDR3 measures 15 amino acids from cysteine to phenylalanine. Of all the DNA, just the CDR3 is kept, 45 bases in frame from base 1. This receptor chain uses TRBV12-5 and TRBJ2-5, with no confidently assigned D gene. The specimen was blood. This TCR came from a person aged 18 to 70 in good health. The nucleotide sequence is given as TGTGCTAGTGGACTTAGCTTAGAGCGCCAAGAGACCCAGTACTTC. Translated, this gives CASGLSLERQETQYF.